The subject of this entry is one T cell receptor (beta chain). Random hexamers were used to reverse transcribe the RNA input (about 0.5 to 1 ug). TCRdb called the immunoSEQ multiplex PCR reads again in MiXCR, with one record for every CDR3 protein. Here the sample spans roughly 150,000 distinct CDR3 sequences, about 95% being singletons. This entry comes from a study of CD8 T cells in Susac syndrome. As for the study in general: Patients with Susac syndrome were therapy-naive, treated with corticosteroids, or treated with intravenous immunoglobulin alone when blood was collected.

V lost 0 bases and J lost 5, with 7 bases in between. The CDR3 runs to 13 residues. Per germline, CDR1 MNHEY and CDR2 SVGEGT. Material: CD4+ T cells from PBMCs. This clonotype originated in a human donor with Susac syndrome. V is TRBV6-2 or TRBV6-3 and J is TRBJ1-2; perhaps TRBD1 as D (5 bases). CDR3 bases: TGTGCCAGCAGTTACTCGGGACCGTATGGCTACACCTTC. This codes for CASSYSGPYGYTF.